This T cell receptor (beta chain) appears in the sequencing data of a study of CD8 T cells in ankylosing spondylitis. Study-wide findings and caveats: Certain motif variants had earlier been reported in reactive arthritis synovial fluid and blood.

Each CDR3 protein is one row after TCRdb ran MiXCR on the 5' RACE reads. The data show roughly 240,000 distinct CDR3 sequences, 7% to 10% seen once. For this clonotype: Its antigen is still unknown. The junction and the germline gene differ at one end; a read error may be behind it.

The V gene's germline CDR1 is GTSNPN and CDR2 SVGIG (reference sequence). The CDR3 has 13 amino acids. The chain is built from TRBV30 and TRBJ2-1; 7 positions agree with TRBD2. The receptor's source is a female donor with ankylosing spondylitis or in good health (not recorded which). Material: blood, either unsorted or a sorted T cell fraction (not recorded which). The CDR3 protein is CAWSFPGGNVQFF. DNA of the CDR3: TGTGCCTGGAGTTTCCCGGGAGGAAATGTGCAGTTCTTC.